The 23 T cell receptor beta chains presented below share a single source sample, sequenced in a study of glioma-infiltrating T cells. Using RNA template, CDR3s of TCR alpha and beta were amplified with iRepertoire arm-PCR. TCRdb processed the multiplex PCR reads anew with MiXCR; each CDR3 protein has one entry. The data contain about 410,000 distinct CDR3 sequences, 41% of them singletons. The specimen sequenced was glioma tissue, nonneoplastic brain tissue, or PBMCs (not recorded which). The source is a human donor with low-grade glioma or glioblastoma, undergoing nonglioma brain surgery, or in good health (not recorded which).

On this clonotype: A read error is possible here, since a much larger clone lies one base away. The J gene is TRBJ1-1, the V gene TRBV20-1, with D uncertain. The germline V gene encodes CDR1 DFQATT and CDR2 SNEGSKA (reference sequence). The CDR3 has 13 residues. The CDR3 sequence is CSSVPVENTEAFF. CDR3 coding DNA: TGCAGCTCAGTCCCGGTGGAGAACACTGAAGCTTTCTTT.

The chain carries TRBV10-3 and TRBJ1-5, with a possible D match to TRBD1 (6 bases). This CDR3 is built from 20 residues. The ends were cut back, 3 bases at V and 0 bases at J, with 24 bases in the middle. Germline V CDR1 and CDR2: ENHRY, SYGVKD. Here the CDR3 DNA reads TGTGCCATCAGTGATCCAGGAGGGACAAGGTCCCCAAATAGCAATCAGCCCCAGCATTTT. Translated, it gives CAISDPGGTRSPNSNQPQHF.

This clonotype was detected ten times or more. The chain uses TRBV28 and TRBJ2-3; D perhaps matches TRBD1 (6 bases). CDR3 length: 14 amino acids. The V and J ends lost 6 bases and 2 bases respectively, with 12 bases between them. CDR1 and CDR2 (germline): MDHEN, SYDVKM. The CDR3 bases are TGTGCCAGCAGCGACAGGTCTCTCACAGATACGCAGTATTTT. Translating gives CASSDRSLTDTQYF.

A word on this clonotype: With a much larger clone just one base away, this may be a read error. The rearrangement links TRBV19 to TRBJ2-1, with D possibly being TRBD2 (6 bases). In germline, CDR1 is LNHDA, CDR2 SQIVND (reference sequence). V was clipped by 3 bases and J by 0 bases, with 12 bases between them. The CDR3 extends over 16 amino acids. In nucleotides, the CDR3 is TGTGCCAGTAGTATGGTACTGACTAGCTCCTACAATGAGCAGTTCTTC. Its protein product is CASSMVLTSSYNEQFF.

As for this clonotype: This may be a read error, as it is one base from a much larger clone. This rearrangement joins TRBV27 to TRBJ2-2, with no clear D. V gave up 0 bases and J gave up 4 bases, with 12 bases separating them. CDR1 and CDR2 (germline): MNHEY, SMNVEV (reference sequence). This CDR3 has 16 residues. CDR3 bases: TGTGCCAGCAGTTTATCGTGGCGGTCGAGCACCGGGGAGCTGTTTTTT. Amino acids: CASSLSWRSSTGELFF.

The chain links TRBV28 to TRBJ1-5; no definite D call. The germline gives CDR1 MDHEN, CDR2 SYDVKM. This CDR3 has 15 amino acids. Trimming took 7 bases from V and 4 from J, leaving 17 bases between them. The CDR3 coding sequence is TGTGCCAGCATCCAAAGGTTTAGATTTAATCAGCCCCAGCATTTT. This encodes CASIQRFRFNQPQHF.

With regard to this clonotype: A much larger clonotype is one base distant, so this may be a read error. The chain joins TRBV6-1 to TRBJ1-1; weak D call: TRBD1 (5 bases). Germline V CDR1 and CDR2: MNHNS, SASEGT. Between the trimmed V and J ends, which lost 9 bases and 4 bases, there was a span of 15 bases. This CDR3 comprises 13 residues. CDR3: CASSQGWSTEAFF. The CDR3 DNA is TGTGCCAGTTCGCAGGGATGGAGCACTGAAGCTTTCTTT.

This chain joins TRBV20-1 and TRBJ1-5; no definite D call. V lost 2 bases, J lost 0 bases, and 8 bases lay in between. CDR3 length: 14 amino acids. Germline-derived CDR1 and CDR2 are DFQATT and SNEGSKA (reference sequence). CDR3 sequence reads: CSARTCYSNQPQHF. In DNA, the CDR3 is TGCAGTGCTAGAACATGTTATAGCAATCAGCCCCAGCATTTT.

Turning to this clonotype: Possible read error: a much larger clone is one base away. The chain links TRBV27 to TRBJ2-3; possibly TRBD1 or TRBD2 for D (5 bases each). The germline V gene encodes CDR1 MNHEY and CDR2 SMNVEV (reference sequence). The CDR3 sequence is 15 residues long. CDR3 in amino acids: CASSPWDLSTDRQYF. The CDR3, as DNA: TGTGCCAGCAGTCCCTGGGACCTCAGCACAGATAGGCAGTATTTT.

This clonotype was detected once. The junction departs from the called germline gene at one end, perhaps through a read error. The V and J genes are TRBV7-2 and TRBJ2-7; weak D call: TRBD1 (6 bases). The CDR3 spans 15 residues. Germline CDR1 is SGHTA and CDR2 is FQGNSA. CDR3 in amino acids: CASSQQGRSSYDQYF. The DNA of the CDR3 is TGTGCCAGCAGCCAACAGGGACGGAGCTCCTACGATCAGTACTTC.

This clonotype was seen a few times. The chain carries TRBV24-1 and TRBJ1-2; the match to TRBD1 covers 7 bases. V lost 3 bases, J lost 5 bases, and 5 bases stayed unmatched. CDR1 is KGHDR and CDR2 is SFDVKD in the germline V gene. The CDR3 totals 14 residues. The DNA of the CDR3 is TGTGCCACCAGTGATATCGGGACAGTTTATGGCTACACCTTC. As protein: CATSDIGTVYGYTF.

In this sample, this clonotype turned up many times. This chain links TRBV6-1 with TRBJ2-6, with D possibly matching TRBD1 (6 bases). The germline V gene has CDR1 MNHNS and CDR2 SASEGT. V lost 6 bases, J lost 0 bases, and 9 bases lay in between. The CDR3 loop spans 15 amino acids. The CDR3 coding sequence is TGTGCCAGCAGCCCCAGGGGCTCTGGGGCCAACGTCCTGACTTTC. It encodes CASSPRGSGANVLTF.

The chain links TRBV20-1 to TRBJ2-7; no clear D gene. Germline CDR1 DFQATT, CDR2 SNEGSKA (reference sequence). The V end lost 2 bases, the J end lost 2 bases, and 13 bases lay between the germline ends. This CDR3 has 14 amino acids. CDR3 region: CSARPPPPPYEQYF. The CDR3 DNA reads as TGCAGTGCTAGACCGCCCCCGCCTCCCTACGAGCAGTACTTC.

This chain links TRBV12-3 or TRBV12-4 with TRBJ1-1; TRBD1 matches 10 bases. Trimming at V came to 5 bases and at J to 5 bases, leaving 8 bases not matched to a gene. This CDR3 is built from 15 residues. CDR3 sequence (DNA): TGTGCCAGCAGTCCCGGGACAGGGGTCAAAACTGAAGCTTTCTTT. Amino acids: CASSPGTGVKTEAFF.

This clonotype was picked up many times. The chain couples TRBV6-2 or TRBV6-3 to TRBJ2-7; 9 bases line up with TRBD2. Germline CDR1 MNHEY, CDR2 SVGEGT. The CDR3 extends over 15 amino acids. V gave up 7 bases and J gave up 2 bases; unmatched junction bases: 9. The CDR3 spells CASTPGLARTYEQYF. The CDR3 DNA reads TGTGCCAGCACTCCCGGACTAGCGCGTACCTACGAGCAGTACTTC.

V gene TRBV28 combines with J gene TRBJ2-5; D not resolved. Trimming took off 6 bases at V and 1 base at J, with 6 bases between the two ends. This CDR3 region has 12 residues. Germline V gene sequence: CDR1 MDHEN, CDR2 SYDVKM. The CDR3 DNA reads TGTGCCAGCAGGAGATCCCAAGAGACCCAGTACTTC. Protein: CASRRSQETQYF.

This clonotype was detected only a few times. A much more abundant neighbour one base away suggests this may be a read error. The V and J genes are TRBV18 and TRBJ2-1; 11 nucleotides match TRBD2. CDR1 is KGHSH, CDR2 LQKENI, per germline. The CDR3 loop spans 13 amino acids. V shed 8 bases and J 8 bases; nucleotides not matched to a gene: 5. CDR3 amino acids: CASSPGLADEQFF. DNA for the CDR3: TGTGCCAGCAGCCCGGGACTAGCGGATGAGCAGTTCTTC.

The chain combines TRBV6-5 with TRBJ2-5; 11 bases are a match to TRBD2. CDR3 size: 16 residues. In germline, CDR1 is MNHEY, CDR2 SVGAGI. The trim removed 0 bases at V and 5 bases at J, leaving 5 bases unmatched. In DNA, the CDR3 is TGTGCCAGCAGTTACTCGCTAGCGGGAGGTGGTGAGACCCAGTACTTC. Its protein is CASSYSLAGGGETQYF.

This clonotype was observed a handful of times. The CDR3 nucleotides read TGTGCCAGCCGCTTGACAGGCGCTATCGAAGCTTTCTTT. Amino acids: CASRLTGAIEAFF. The chain combines TRBV6-1 with TRBJ1-1, with D perhaps matching TRBD1 (6 bases). V shed 8 bases and J shed 8 bases, with 18 bases lying between them. The germline gives CDR1 MNHNS, CDR2 SASEGT. The CDR3 sequence is 13 residues long.

The rearrangement links TRBV20-1 to TRBJ1-5, with D possibly being TRBD1 (6 bases). CDR3 length equals 15 residues. Trimming took off 1 base at V and 1 base at J, with 11 bases between the two ends. Germline V gives CDR1 DFQATT, CDR2 SNEGSKA (reference sequence). This CDR3 reads CSARGMGASNQPQHF. The DNA of the CDR3 is TGCAGTGCTAGAGGGATGGGGGCCAGCAATCAGCCCCAGCATTTT.

V gene TRBV20-1 combines with J gene TRBJ1-5; 7 nucleotides agree with TRBD1. V dropped 0 bases and J dropped 6; count of bases not matched to a gene: 2. This CDR3 comprises 13 residues. CDR1 and CDR2 (germline): DFQATT, SNEGSKA (reference sequence). Here the CDR3 reads CSARDQGGQPQHF. CDR3 in DNA: TGCAGTGCTAGAGATCAGGGGGGTCAGCCCCAGCATTTT.

This clonotype was observed many times. The chain joins TRBV27 to TRBJ1-2; 11 bases are a match to TRBD1. This CDR3 is 14 amino acids long. Germline V gives CDR1 MNHEY, CDR2 SMNVEV (reference sequence). Unmatched junction bases numbered 2, after V lost 4 bases and J lost 4 bases. CDR3 DNA sequence: TGTGCCAGCAGTTCAGGACAGGGGGCCTATGGCTACACCTTC. Its protein is CASSSGQGAYGYTF.

Comment on this clonotype: A read error may explain this, as a much larger clone is one base away. In DNA, the CDR3 is TGTGCCAGCAGCCAAGAAAGGGGCGGCTATGACTACACCTTC. Its translation: CASSQERGGYDYTF. The V call is TRBV4-2, the J call TRBJ1-2; possibly TRBD1 for D (5 bases). Germline CDR1 LGHNA, CDR2 YNFKEQ. This CDR3 is 14 amino acids long.